The T cell receptor (beta chain) described here comes from a study of blood T cell repertoires in COVID-19. Study at large: Spain, Italy and the United States supplied samples that represented acute and convalescent COVID-19. The cDNA or gDNA used as material had been derived from T cells, B-cell-depleted T cells, or PBMCs.

Sequenced by immunoSEQ multiplex PCR; TCRdb stores in-frame clones only, minus some. The sample has about 54,000 clones; around 84% are singletons. The V gene lost 8 bases and the J gene lost 4 bases, with 13 bases spanning the gap. The CDR3 length is 14 residues. Germline V CDR1 and CDR2: KGHDR, SFDVKD. This receptor was taken from a man aged 50-60 years with acute or convalescent COVID-19. The chain joins TRBV24-1 to TRBJ2-2; no clear D. Material for sequencing was peripheral blood. The CDR3 DNA reads as TGTGCCACCACATCGGATCCGGGCACCGGGGAGCTGTTTTTT. Translation: CATTSDPGTGELFF.